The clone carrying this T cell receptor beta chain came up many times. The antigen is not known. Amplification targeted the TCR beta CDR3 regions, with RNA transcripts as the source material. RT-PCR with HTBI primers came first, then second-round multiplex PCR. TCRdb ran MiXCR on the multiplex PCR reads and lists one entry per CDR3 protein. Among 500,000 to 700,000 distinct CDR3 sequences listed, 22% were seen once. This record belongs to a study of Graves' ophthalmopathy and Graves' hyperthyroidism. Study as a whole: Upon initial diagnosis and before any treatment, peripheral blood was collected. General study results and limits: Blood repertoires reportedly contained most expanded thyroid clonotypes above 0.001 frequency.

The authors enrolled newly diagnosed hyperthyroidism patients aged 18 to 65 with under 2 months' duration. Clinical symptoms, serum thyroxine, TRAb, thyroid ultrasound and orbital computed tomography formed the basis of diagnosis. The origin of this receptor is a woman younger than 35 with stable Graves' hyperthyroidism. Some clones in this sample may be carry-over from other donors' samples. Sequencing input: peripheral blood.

CDR3 protein: CSVWGGQGGETQYF. CDR3 bases: TGCAGCGTCTGGGGTGGACAGGGCGGAGAGACCCAGTACTTC. This chain connects TRBV29-1 to TRBJ2-5, with 8 bases lining up with TRBD1. Losses at the gene ends were 6 bases for V and 4 bases for J; bases not matched to a gene: 10. The CDR3 runs 14 residues. Germline CDR1 reads SQVTM; CDR2 reads ANQGSEA.